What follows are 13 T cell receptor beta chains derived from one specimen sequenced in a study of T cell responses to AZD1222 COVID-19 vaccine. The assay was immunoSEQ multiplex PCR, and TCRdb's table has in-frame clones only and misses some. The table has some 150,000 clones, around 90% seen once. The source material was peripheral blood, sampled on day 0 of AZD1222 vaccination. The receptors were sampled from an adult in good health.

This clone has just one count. CDR3 sequence: CAIGRAGQGRHTEAFF. CDR3 sequence (DNA): TGTGCCATTGGCAGGGCAGGGCAGGGACGTCACACTGAAGCTTTCTTT. The chain couples TRBV2 to TRBJ1-1; TRBD1 is a possible D gene (5 bases). CDR1 SNHLY and CDR2 FYNNEI come from the germline V gene. This CDR3 comprises 16 residues. Deletions cut 10 bases from V and 3 bases from J, with 24 bases between. Variable domain in full (rest from reference TRBV2 and TRBJ1-1): EPEVTQTPSHQVTQMGQEVILRCVPISNHLYFYWYRQILGQKVEFLVSFYNNEISEKSEIFDDQFSVERPDGSNFTLKIRSTKLEDSAMYFCAIGRAGQGRHTEAFFGQGTRLTVV.

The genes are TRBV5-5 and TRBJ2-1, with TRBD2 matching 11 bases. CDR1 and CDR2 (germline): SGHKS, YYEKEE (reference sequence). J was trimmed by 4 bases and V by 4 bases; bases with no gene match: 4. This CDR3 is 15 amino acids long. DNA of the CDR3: TGTGCCAGCAGCCAGACTAGCGGGATTTACAATGAGCAGTTCTTC. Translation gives CASSQTSGIYNEQFF.

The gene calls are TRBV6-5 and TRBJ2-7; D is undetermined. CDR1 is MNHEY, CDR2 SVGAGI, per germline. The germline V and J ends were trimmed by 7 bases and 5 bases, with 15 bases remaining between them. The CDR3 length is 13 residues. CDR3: CASKASAGHEQYF. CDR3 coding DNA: TGTGCCAGCAAGGCCTCGGCAGGCCACGAGCAGTACTTC.

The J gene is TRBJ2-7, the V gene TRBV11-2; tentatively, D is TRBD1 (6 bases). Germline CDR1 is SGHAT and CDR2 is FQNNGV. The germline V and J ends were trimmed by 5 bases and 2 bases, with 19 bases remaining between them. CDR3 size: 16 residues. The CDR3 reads CASSADTGYPPYEQYF. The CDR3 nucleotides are TGTGCCAGCAGCGCGGACACAGGGTACCCCCCCTACGAGCAGTACTTC.

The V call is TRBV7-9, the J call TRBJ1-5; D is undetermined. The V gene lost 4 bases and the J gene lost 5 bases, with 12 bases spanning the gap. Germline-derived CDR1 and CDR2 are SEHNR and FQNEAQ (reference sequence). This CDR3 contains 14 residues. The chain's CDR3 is CASSSMDGDQPQHF. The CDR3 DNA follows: TGTGCCAGCAGCTCAATGGACGGTGATCAGCCCCAGCATTTT.

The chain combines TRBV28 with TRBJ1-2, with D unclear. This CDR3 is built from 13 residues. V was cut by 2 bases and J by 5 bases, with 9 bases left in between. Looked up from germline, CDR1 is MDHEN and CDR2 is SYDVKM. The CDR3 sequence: CASSLPDRYGYTF. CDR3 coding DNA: TGTGCCAGCAGTTTACCGGACCGGTATGGCTACACCTTC.

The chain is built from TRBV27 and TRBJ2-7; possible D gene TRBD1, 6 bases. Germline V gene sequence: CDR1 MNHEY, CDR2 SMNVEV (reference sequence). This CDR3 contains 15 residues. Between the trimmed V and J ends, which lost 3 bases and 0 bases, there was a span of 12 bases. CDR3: CASSFQGPNSYEQYF. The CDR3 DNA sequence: TGTGCCAGCAGTTTCCAGGGGCCTAACTCCTACGAGCAGTACTTC.

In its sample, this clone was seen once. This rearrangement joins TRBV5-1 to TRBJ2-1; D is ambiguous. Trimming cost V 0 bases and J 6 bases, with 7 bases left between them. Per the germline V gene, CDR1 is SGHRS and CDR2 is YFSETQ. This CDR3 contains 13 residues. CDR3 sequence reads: CASSLGGSNEQFF. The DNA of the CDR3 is TGCGCCAGCAGCTTGGGAGGTTCCAATGAGCAGTTCTTC.

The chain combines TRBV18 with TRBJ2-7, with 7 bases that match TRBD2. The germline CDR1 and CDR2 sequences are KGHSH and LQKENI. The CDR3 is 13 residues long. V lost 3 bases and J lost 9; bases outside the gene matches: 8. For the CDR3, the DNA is TGTGCCAGCTCACCCCCTGGGGAGGGTGCGCAGTACTTC. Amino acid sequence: CASSPPGEGAQYF.

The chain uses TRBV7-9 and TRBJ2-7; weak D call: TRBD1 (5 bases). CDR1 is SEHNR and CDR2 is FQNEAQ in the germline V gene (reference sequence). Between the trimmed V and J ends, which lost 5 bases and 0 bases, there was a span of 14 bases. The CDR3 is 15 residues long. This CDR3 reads CASSEQGLSSYEQYF. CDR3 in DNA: TGTGCCAGCAGCGAGCAGGGCCTAAGCTCCTACGAGCAGTACTTC.

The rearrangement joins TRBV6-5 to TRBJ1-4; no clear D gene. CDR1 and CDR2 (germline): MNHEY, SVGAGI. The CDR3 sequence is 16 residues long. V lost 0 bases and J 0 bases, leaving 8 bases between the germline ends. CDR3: CASSYSPGPTNEKLFF. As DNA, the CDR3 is TGTGCCAGCAGTTACTCCCCCGGACCAACTAATGAAAAACTGTTTTTT.

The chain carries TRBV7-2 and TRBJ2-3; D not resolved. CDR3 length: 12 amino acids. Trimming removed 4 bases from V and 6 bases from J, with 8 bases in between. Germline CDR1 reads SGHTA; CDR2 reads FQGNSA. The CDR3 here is CASSYVRDTQYF. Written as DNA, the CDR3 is TGTGCCAGCAGCTACGTTCGGGATACGCAGTATTTT.

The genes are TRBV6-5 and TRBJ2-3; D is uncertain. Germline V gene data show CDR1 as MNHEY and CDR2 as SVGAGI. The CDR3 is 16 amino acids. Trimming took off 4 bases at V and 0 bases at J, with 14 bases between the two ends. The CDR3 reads CASSWEGSTSTDTQYF. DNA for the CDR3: TGTGCCAGCAGTTGGGAAGGCTCCACCAGCACAGATACGCAGTATTTT.